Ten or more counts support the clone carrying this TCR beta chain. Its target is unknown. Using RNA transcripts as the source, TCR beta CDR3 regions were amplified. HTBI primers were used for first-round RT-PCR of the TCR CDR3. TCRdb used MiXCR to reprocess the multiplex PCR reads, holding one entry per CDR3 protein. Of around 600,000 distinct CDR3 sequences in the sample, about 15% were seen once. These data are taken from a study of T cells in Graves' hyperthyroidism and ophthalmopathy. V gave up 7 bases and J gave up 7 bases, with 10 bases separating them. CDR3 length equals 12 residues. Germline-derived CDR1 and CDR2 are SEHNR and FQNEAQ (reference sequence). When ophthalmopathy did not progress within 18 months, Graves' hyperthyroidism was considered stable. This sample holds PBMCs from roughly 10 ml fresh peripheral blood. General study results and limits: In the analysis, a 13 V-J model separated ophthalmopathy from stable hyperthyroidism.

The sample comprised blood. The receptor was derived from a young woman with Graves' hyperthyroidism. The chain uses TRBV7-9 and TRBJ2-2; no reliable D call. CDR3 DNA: TGTGCCAGCACCATGTCTGGCGGGGAGCTGTTTTTT. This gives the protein CASTMSGGELFF.